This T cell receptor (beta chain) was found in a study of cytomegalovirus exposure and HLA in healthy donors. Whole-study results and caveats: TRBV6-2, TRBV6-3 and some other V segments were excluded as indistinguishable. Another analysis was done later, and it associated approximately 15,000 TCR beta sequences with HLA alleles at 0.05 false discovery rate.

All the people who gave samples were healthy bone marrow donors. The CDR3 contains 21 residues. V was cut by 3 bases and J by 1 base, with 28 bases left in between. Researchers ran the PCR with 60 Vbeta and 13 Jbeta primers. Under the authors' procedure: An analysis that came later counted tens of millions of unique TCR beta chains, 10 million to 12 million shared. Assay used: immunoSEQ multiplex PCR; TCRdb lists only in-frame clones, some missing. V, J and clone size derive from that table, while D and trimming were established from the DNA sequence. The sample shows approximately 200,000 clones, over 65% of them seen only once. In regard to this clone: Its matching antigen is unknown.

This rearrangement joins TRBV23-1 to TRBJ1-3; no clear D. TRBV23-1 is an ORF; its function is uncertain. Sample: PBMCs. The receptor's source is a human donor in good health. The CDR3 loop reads CASSHSVLEKPPTPSGNTIYF. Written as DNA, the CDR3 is TGCGCCAGCAGTCACTCGGTCCTCGAAAAGCCTCCCACGCCTTCTGGAAACACCATATATTTT.